Described below is a single T cell receptor (beta chain) sequence and its context. Total RNA was extracted at no less than 6 micrograms per sample. This entry is derived from a study of blood T cells in healthy people across ages. A second PCR of 7 to 11 cycles used a sample-barcoded 5' primer and a J-beta primer mix. Template switching added a 12-random-nucleotide identifier to every cDNA molecule. MiXCR, run by TCRdb on the 5' RACE reads, gives a single entry per CDR3 protein. Of fewer than 1.5 million distinct CDR3 sequences listed, approximately 38% were seen once; the top ten hold 7.9%. The sample consisted of blood. The TCR sequence derives from a woman younger than 35 in good health.

In DNA, the CDR3 is TGTGCCAGCAGACGCGGACTAGCGGGGGGGCCGGGCACAGATACGCAGTATTTT. Protein: CASRRGLAGGPGTDTQYF. This chain connects TRBV12-3 or TRBV12-4 to TRBJ2-3, with 15 bases identical to TRBD2. The CDR3 is 18 residues long. V was clipped by 6 bases and J by 1 base; unmatched bases: 8.